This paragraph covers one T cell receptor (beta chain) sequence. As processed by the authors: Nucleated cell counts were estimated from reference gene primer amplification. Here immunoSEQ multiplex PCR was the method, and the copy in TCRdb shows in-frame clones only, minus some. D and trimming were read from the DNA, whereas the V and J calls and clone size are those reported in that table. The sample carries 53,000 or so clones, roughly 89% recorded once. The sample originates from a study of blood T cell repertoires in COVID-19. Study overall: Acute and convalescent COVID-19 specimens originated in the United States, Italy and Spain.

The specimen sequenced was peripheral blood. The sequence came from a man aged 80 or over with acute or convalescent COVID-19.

The CDR3 reads CASSQIPGQDRSPLHF. The CDR3 coding sequence is TGTGCCAGCAGCCAAATACCGGGACAGGACCGTTCACCCCTCCACTTT. The chain links TRBV3-1 (or the pseudogene TRBV3-2) to TRBJ1-6, with 8 positions matching TRBD1. The V and J ends lost 2 bases and 9 bases, in that order; junction bases with no gene match: 9. The germline gives CDR1 LGHDT, CDR2 YNNKEL (reference sequence). The CDR3 has 16 residues.